This paragraph reports one T cell receptor (beta chain). Germline V gene data show CDR1 as SEHNR and CDR2 as FQNEAQ (reference sequence). This CDR3 has 15 amino acids. The V and J ends lost 5 bases and 2 bases, in that order; junction bases with no gene match: 7. This sample was taken from a study of CD8 T cells in Susac syndrome. After extraction with the RNeasy kit, 0.5 to 1 ug of the RNA was reverse transcribed using random hexamers. Amplification of TCR beta CDR3 by immunoSEQ multiplex PCR spanned 54 Vbeta and 13 Jbeta. TCRdb re-derived calls from the immunoSEQ multiplex PCR reads in MiXCR, one entry per CDR3 protein. The table lists 110,000 or so distinct CDR3 sequences, under 95% of them singletons. Sequencing of TCR beta drew on CD8+ and CD4+ T cells from blood. Healthy donors served as the controls. They were matched for age and sex. Bulk CD8+ and CD4+ cells came from magnetic negative isolation; CD8+ TEMRA by FACS.

The TCR originated in a human donor in good health. V gene TRBV7-9 combines with J gene TRBJ2-3; TRBD2 matches at 7 bases. The sequenced material came from CD8+ T cells from PBMCs. This CDR3 reads CASSVPGGLTDTQYF. CDR3 DNA: TGTGCCAGCAGCGTCCCGGGAGGACTCACAGATACGCAGTATTTT. Variable domain in full (rest from reference TRBV7-9 and TRBJ2-3): DTGVSQNPRHKITKRGQNVTFRCDPISEHNRLYWYRQTLGQGPEFLTYFQNEAQLEKSRLLSDRFSAERPKGSFSTLEIQRTEQGDSAMYLCASSVPGGLTDTQYFGPGTRLTVL.